One sample yielded the 27 T cell receptor beta chains listed below, sequenced in a study of blood T cell repertoires in COVID-19. Some clones are missing from TCRdb's copy, which holds only in-frame ones; the method was immunoSEQ multiplex PCR. The sample consists of fewer than 150,000 clones, 60% to 85% of them appearing once. Sequencing was performed on peripheral blood. The origin of the receptors is a human donor with acute or convalescent COVID-19. The donor label of this sample is uncertain.

This clone was counted only a few times. J is TRBJ2-2 and V is TRBV9; the D gene is possibly TRBD1 (6 bases). This CDR3 is 13 amino acids long. Germline V gene data show CDR1 as SGDLS and CDR2 as YYNGEE. Trimming removed 4 bases from V and 4 bases from J, with 8 bases in between. The DNA for the CDR3 is TGTGCCAGCAGCCGGACAGTCACCGGGGAGCTGTTTTTT. This encodes CASSRTVTGELFF.

This clone was observed a few times. The chain uses TRBV3-1 (or the pseudogene TRBV3-2) and TRBJ2-5; D ambiguous. Germline lookup yields CDR1 LGHDT and CDR2 YNNKEL (reference sequence). Trimming removed 5 bases from V and 0 bases from J, with 4 bases in between. The CDR3 is made up of 12 amino acids. CDR3 amino acids: CASSSYQETQYF. The CDR3 region has the DNA TGTGCCAGCAGCTCGTACCAAGAGACCCAGTACTTC.

V and J are TRBV19 and TRBJ1-1, with a tentative D call TRBD1 (6 bases). Germline V gives CDR1 LNHDA, CDR2 SQIVND (reference sequence). The CDR3 is made up of 15 amino acids. Trimming took off 4 bases at V and 1 base at J, with 13 bases between the two ends. CDR3 residues: CASSTPGHQNTEAFF. Written as DNA, the CDR3 is TGTGCCAGTAGTACGCCGGGACACCAGAACACTGAAGCTTTCTTT.

The sample holds a few counts of this clone. The rearrangement links TRBV2 to TRBJ1-6; D possibly corresponds to TRBD1 (6 bases). V was pared by 4 bases and J by 9 bases, with 13 bases between. Per germline, CDR1 SNHLY and CDR2 FYNNEI. The length of the CDR3 is 14 residues. The CDR3 DNA reads TGTGCCAGCAGTGGAACAGGGTATCTTTCACCCCTCCACTTT. This encodes CASSGTGYLSPLHF.

The chain uses TRBV24-1 and TRBJ2-3; possibly TRBD1 for D (6 bases). V was pared by 4 bases and J by 6 bases, with 16 bases between. In germline, CDR1 is KGHDR, CDR2 SFDVKD. The length of the CDR3 is 15 residues. The CDR3 loop reads CATSENSGTFDTQYF. For the CDR3, the DNA is TGTGCCACCAGTGAAAATTCGGGGACATTCGATACGCAGTATTTT.

The V call is TRBV2, the J call TRBJ2-5; 7 bases map to TRBD2. Germline CDR1 is SNHLY and CDR2 is FYNNEI. V trimming: 2 bases; J trimming: 1 base; junction bases outside the gene matches: 7. This CDR3 region has 16 residues. In DNA, the CDR3 is TGTGCCAGCAGTGAACGAGGCCAGCGGGGCCAAGAGACCCAGTACTTC. Protein: CASSERGQRGQETQYF.

The rearrangement joins TRBV18 to TRBJ2-1; weak D call: TRBD2 (6 bases). Germline lookup yields CDR1 KGHSH and CDR2 LQKENI. V was trimmed by 6 bases and J by 6 bases, leaving 9 bases between them. The CDR3 is 12 amino acids. The CDR3 bases are TGTGCCAGCTCGGAGGGGCTCAATGAGCAGTTCTTC. Its translation: CASSEGLNEQFF.

The rearrangement joins TRBV19 to TRBJ1-2, with D tentatively TRBD1 (5 bases). V was clipped by 7 bases and J by 5 bases, with 11 bases between them. The CDR3 runs 12 residues. CDR1 LNHDA and CDR2 SQIVND come from the germline V gene (reference sequence). The CDR3 loop reads CASTGGGYGYTF. The DNA for the CDR3 is TGTGCCAGTACGGGGGGTGGATATGGCTACACCTTC.

The chain joins TRBV5-1 to TRBJ2-3; 10 bases fit TRBD2. The germline CDR1 and CDR2 sequences are SGHRS and YFSETQ. This CDR3 contains 16 residues. The V gene end was trimmed by 2 bases and the J gene end by 0 bases; junction bases not matched to a gene: 3. CDR3 nucleotide sequence: TGCGCCAGCAGCTTTCTAGCGGGGGCTAGCACAGATACGCAGTATTTT. Residues: CASSFLAGASTDTQYF.

The chain has TRBV21-1 and TRBJ2-5; TRBD2 is taken as the D call from the table, unchecked against the DNA. TRBV21-1 represents a pseudogene. The CDR3 contains 15 residues. Written as DNA, the CDR3 is TGTGCCAGCAGCAATCTAGCGGGGCAACAAGAGACCCAGTACTTC. It specifies CASSNLAGQQETQYF.

The V gene is TRBV6-1, the J gene TRBJ2-3; 8 bases agree with TRBD2. Trimming removed 0 bases from V and 0 bases from J; junction bases left unmatched: 11. The length of the CDR3 is 19 residues. The germline V gene encodes CDR1 MNHNS and CDR2 SASEGT. CDR3 residues: CASSEATGGGRSSTDTQYF. DNA of the CDR3: TGTGCCAGCAGTGAAGCGACGGGCGGGGGGCGGTCTAGCACAGATACGCAGTATTTT.

The chain has TRBV6-5 and TRBJ2-6; a possible D gene is TRBD1 (6 bases). The CDR3 is made up of 15 amino acids. Trimming pared 7 bases from V and 1 base from J, leaving 11 bases between. Germline V gene lookup returns CDR1 MNHEY and CDR2 SVGAGI. The chain's CDR3 is CASTRGYSGANVLTF. CDR3 sequence (DNA): TGTGCCAGCACCAGGGGATATTCTGGGGCCAACGTCCTGACTTTC.

Of note for this clone: Relative to the germline gene, one junction end is altered; a read error may explain this. The V gene is TRBV7-7, the J gene TRBJ2-1, with TRBD1 identical over 7 bases. The CDR3 loop spans 13 amino acids. Germline V gene data show CDR1 as SSHAT and CDR2 as FNYEAQ (reference sequence). The CDR3 DNA follows: TGTGCTAGCAGCCGGGACAGTGGCAATGAGCAGTTCTTC. Translation gives CASSRDSGNEQFF.

The CDR3 region is CASSSHYRDETQYF. The CDR3 nucleotides read TGTGCCAGCAGCTCACACTACAGGGATGAGACCCAGTACTTC. V is TRBV11-3 and J is TRBJ2-5; D is possibly TRBD1 (6 bases). V lost 4 bases and J lost 5, with 14 bases in between. Germline CDR1 reads SGHNT; CDR2 reads YENEEA. The CDR3 contains 14 residues.

The V gene is TRBV19, the J gene TRBJ1-5; 8 positions match TRBD1. CDR3 length: 16 residues. From germline, CDR1 is LNHDA and CDR2 SQIVND (reference sequence). The ends lost 6 bases at V and 0 bases at J; junction bases unmatched: 7. Written as DNA, the CDR3 is TGTGCCAGTAGGGGACAGGAGAGATATAGCAATCAGCCCCAGCATTTT. Residues: CASRGQERYSNQPQHF.

The rearrangement uses TRBV28 and TRBJ1-2; the match to TRBD1 covers 7 bases. CDR3 length: 13 amino acids. Germline CDR1 reads MDHEN; CDR2 reads SYDVKM. V shed 2 bases, J shed 13 bases, and the junction held 10 bases outside the gene matches. CDR3 sequence (DNA): TGTGCCAGCAGTTTAGTCGGGACAGACATTAGCACCTTC. Translated, it gives CASSLVGTDISTF.

The V and J genes are TRBV4-1 and TRBJ1-1; 9 bases align to TRBD1. J was trimmed by 4 bases and V by 1 base; bases with no gene match: 7. The germline CDR1 and CDR2 sequences are MGHRA and YSYEKL. The CDR3 runs to 16 residues. CDR3 DNA sequence: TGCGCCAGCAGCCAAGTCGGACGGGACAGGGCCACTGAAGCTTTCTTT. Translation gives CASSQVGRDRATEAFF.

This clone is a singleton in its sample. J is TRBJ1-2 and V is TRBV6-5; 7 bases align to TRBD1. Germline loops: CDR1 MNHEY, CDR2 SVGAGI. V was clipped by 6 bases and J by 7 bases; unmatched bases: 11. The CDR3 is 14 residues long. For the CDR3, the DNA is TGTGCCAGCAGGAAAACCTCAGGGGGATCTGGCTACACCTTC. Residues: CASRKTSGGSGYTF.

This clone has a handful of counts. The V and J genes are TRBV6-2 or TRBV6-3 and TRBJ2-5, with D maybe TRBD2 (7 bases). V dropped 0 bases and J dropped 5 bases, with 16 bases sitting between them. Germline assignment: CDR1 MNHEY and CDR2 SVGEGT. CDR3 length equals 16 residues. CDR3 sequence: CASSYSTGRGSETQYF. In DNA form, the CDR3 reads TGTGCCAGCAGTTACTCTACAGGGAGGGGGTCGGAGACCCAGTACTTC.

The chain has TRBV2 and TRBJ1-6, with 7 nucleotides matching TRBD1. The germline gives CDR1 SNHLY, CDR2 FYNNEI. This CDR3 is built from 15 residues. V lost 6 bases to trimming and J lost 4 bases; unmatched junction nucleotides: 6. This CDR3 reads CASRSRDSYNSPLHF. For the CDR3, the DNA is TGTGCCAGCAGGAGCCGGGACAGTTATAATTCACCCCTCCACTTT.

This clone was seen a single time. The chain joins TRBV7-9 to TRBJ2-7; possibly TRBD2 for D (5 bases). This CDR3 spans 13 amino acids. V gave up 5 bases and J gave up 3 bases, with 11 bases separating them. The germline V gene has CDR1 SEHNR and CDR2 FQNEAQ (reference sequence). The CDR3 sequence: CASSQTLGYEQYF. DNA of the CDR3: TGTGCCAGCAGCCAAACACTAGGCTACGAGCAGTACTTC. Full variable domain (outside the CDR3, taken from reference TRBV7-9 and TRBJ2-7): DTGVSQNPRHKITKRGQNVTFRCDPISEHNRLYWYRQTLGQGPEFLTYFQNEAQLEKSRLLSDRFSAERPKGSFSTLEIQRTEQGDSAMYLCASSQTLGYEQYFGPGTRLTVT.

The gene calls are TRBV4-1 and TRBJ2-2; D call uncertain. Trimming removed 3 bases at V and 0 bases at J, with 11 bases between. Germline V gives CDR1 MGHRA, CDR2 YSYEKL. This CDR3 has 16 amino acids. The DNA of the CDR3 is TGCGCCAGCAGCCATTGGCCACCCTCGAACACCGGGGAGCTGTTTTTT. This encodes CASSHWPPSNTGELFF.

The chain carries TRBV6-1 and TRBJ1-2; TRBD1 might be the D (5 bases). The V gene's germline CDR1 is MNHNS and CDR2 SASEGT. Trimming cost V 4 bases and J 0 bases, with 15 bases left between them. This CDR3 is 16 amino acids long. CDR3: CASSGRQQTANYGYTF. DNA of the CDR3: TGTGCCAGCAGTGGACGACAGCAAACAGCTAACTATGGCTACACCTTC.

This clone was picked up many times. The rearrangement joins TRBV11-3 to TRBJ2-7; D gene unclear. CDR3 length: 13 amino acids. With 0 bases removed from V and 3 bases from J, the gap between germline ends came to 6 bases. Germline V gene data show CDR1 as SGHNT and CDR2 as YENEEA. CDR3 protein: CASSLEVSYEQYV. The CDR3 DNA sequence: TGTGCCAGCAGCTTAGAGGTCAGCTACGAGCAGTACGTC.

This clone was seen ten or more times. The chain is built from TRBV11-2 and TRBJ2-5; 8 bases fit TRBD1. Looked up from germline, CDR1 is SGHAT and CDR2 is FQNNGV. After removal of 5 bases from V and 5 bases from J, the junction contained 16 bases not matched to a gene. This CDR3 contains 17 residues. CDR3 DNA: TGTGCCAGCAGCGTTACTAGAACCGACAGGGGTTGGGAGACCCAGTACTTC. Residues: CASSVTRTDRGWETQYF.

This clone is medium-sized. V usage is TRBV27 and J usage is TRBJ1-6, with TRBD1 matching over 10 bases. Germline CDR1 is MNHEY and CDR2 is SMNVEV (reference sequence). The CDR3 has 15 residues. V gave up 3 bases and J gave up 8 bases; unmatched junction bases: 4. DNA of the CDR3: TGTGCCAGCAGTTTGCCGGGACAGGGGTATTCACCCCTCCACTTT. Protein sequence: CASSLPGQGYSPLHF.

CDR3 residues: CASSIGPGRGSGEQYF. CDR3 in DNA: TGTGCCAGTAGTATAGGACCCGGCAGGGGGTCGGGCGAGCAGTACTTC. The gene calls are TRBV19 and TRBJ2-7; 7 nucleotides agree with TRBD1. Germline loops: CDR1 LNHDA, CDR2 SQIVND (reference sequence). This CDR3 has 16 residues. Trimming cost V 1 base and J 6 bases; bases outside gene matches: 12.